This T cell receptor (beta chain) emerged from a study of blood T cell repertoires in COVID-19. The overall study: The origin of the acute and convalescent COVID-19 samples was the United States, Italy and Spain. Sources were T cells, B-cell-depleted T cells, or PBMCs; the material itself was cDNA or gDNA.

In the authors' methods: Nucleated cell number was recorded as an estimate derived from reference gene primer amplification. The assay was immunoSEQ multiplex PCR, and TCRdb's table has in-frame clones only and misses some. D and trimming come from the DNA, and the V and J calls and clone size come from that table. This table holds roughly 260,000 clones, approximately 79% found once. The germline V gene encodes CDR1 MGHRA and CDR2 YSYEKL. The CDR3 consists of 15 residues. Trimming cost V 1 base and J 8 bases; bases outside gene matches: 5. The clonotype was recovered from a woman aged 35 to 49 with active or convalescent COVID-19. The chain couples TRBV4-1 to TRBJ1-6; 7 bases line up with TRBD1. Input material: peripheral blood. The CDR3 DNA reads TGCGCCAGCAGCCAAGGGGCAGGGGGTTATTCACCCCTCCACTTT. Translating it yields CASSQGAGGYSPLHF.